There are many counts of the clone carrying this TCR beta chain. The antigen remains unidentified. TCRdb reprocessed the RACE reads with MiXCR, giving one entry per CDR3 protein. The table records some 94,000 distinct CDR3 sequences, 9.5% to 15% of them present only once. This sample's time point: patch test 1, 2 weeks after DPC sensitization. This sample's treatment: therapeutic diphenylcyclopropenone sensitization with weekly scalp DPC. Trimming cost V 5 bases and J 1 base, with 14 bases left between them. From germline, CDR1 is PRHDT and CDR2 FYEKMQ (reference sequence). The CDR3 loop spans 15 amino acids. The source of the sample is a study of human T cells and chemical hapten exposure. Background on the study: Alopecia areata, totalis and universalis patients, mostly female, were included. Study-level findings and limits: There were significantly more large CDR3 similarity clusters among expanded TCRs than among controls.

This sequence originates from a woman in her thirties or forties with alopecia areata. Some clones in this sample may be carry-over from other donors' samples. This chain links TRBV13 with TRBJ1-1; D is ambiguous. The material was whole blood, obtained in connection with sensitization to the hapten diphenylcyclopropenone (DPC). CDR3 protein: CASSLYYGGNTEAFF. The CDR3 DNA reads TGTGCCAGCAGCCTATACTACGGAGGGAACACTGAAGCTTTCTTT.